This T cell receptor (beta chain) stems from a study of control samples from healthy donors and cancer patients (dated by TCRdb to about 2020). As encoded in the germline V gene (reference sequence), CDR1 is WNHNN while CDR2 is SYGVQD. The CDR3, cysteine through phenylalanine, is 15 amino acids long. Here the CDR3 DNA is all that survives: 45 bases in frame from base 1. Here V drops 4 bases and J drops 4 bases, and the junction holds 9 bases not matched to any gene. Note on this clone: No cognate antigen has been identified for it. Base qualities were left out, and no much larger clone turns up one base away.

Library method: the immunoSEQ multiplex PCR assay. TCRdb obtained this table from immuneACCESS and retained in-frame rearrangements with V and J assigned. These tables miss some clones; where compared with another copy, unresolved V genes account for less than half of the shortfall, and the remainder is unexplained. The table for this sample lists tens of thousands of clones; approximately 95% of them were counted only once. The ten largest clones add up to around 2% of the sample. The sequence came from a woman aged 30 to 39 in good health. This chain is built from TRBV10-1 and TRBJ1-1, with 7 bases aligning to TRBD1. The specimen was blood. The CDR3 protein is CASSGDSATGTEAFF. The bases are TGCGCCAGCAGTGGGGACAGCGCAACGGGCACTGAAGCTTTCTTT.